Listed here is a single T cell receptor (beta chain). The assay was immunoSEQ multiplex PCR, and TCRdb's table has in-frame clones only and misses some. Of some 33,000 clones listed, roughly 87% are singletons. The CDR3 is 16 amino acids. Trimming took 0 bases from V and 3 from J; bases not matched to a gene: 1. The V gene's germline CDR1 is LGHNA and CDR2 YSLEER. These data belong to a study of blood T cell repertoires in COVID-19. The chain couples TRBV4-3 to TRBJ2-3, with 12 positions matching TRBD2. Sequencing was performed on peripheral blood. The sequence was collected from a man between 60 and 75 years old with acute or convalescent COVID-19. DNA of the CDR3: TGCGCCAGCAGCCAAGATCTAGCGGGAGGGACAGATACGCAGTATTTT. Amino acid sequence: CASSQDLAGGTDTQYF.